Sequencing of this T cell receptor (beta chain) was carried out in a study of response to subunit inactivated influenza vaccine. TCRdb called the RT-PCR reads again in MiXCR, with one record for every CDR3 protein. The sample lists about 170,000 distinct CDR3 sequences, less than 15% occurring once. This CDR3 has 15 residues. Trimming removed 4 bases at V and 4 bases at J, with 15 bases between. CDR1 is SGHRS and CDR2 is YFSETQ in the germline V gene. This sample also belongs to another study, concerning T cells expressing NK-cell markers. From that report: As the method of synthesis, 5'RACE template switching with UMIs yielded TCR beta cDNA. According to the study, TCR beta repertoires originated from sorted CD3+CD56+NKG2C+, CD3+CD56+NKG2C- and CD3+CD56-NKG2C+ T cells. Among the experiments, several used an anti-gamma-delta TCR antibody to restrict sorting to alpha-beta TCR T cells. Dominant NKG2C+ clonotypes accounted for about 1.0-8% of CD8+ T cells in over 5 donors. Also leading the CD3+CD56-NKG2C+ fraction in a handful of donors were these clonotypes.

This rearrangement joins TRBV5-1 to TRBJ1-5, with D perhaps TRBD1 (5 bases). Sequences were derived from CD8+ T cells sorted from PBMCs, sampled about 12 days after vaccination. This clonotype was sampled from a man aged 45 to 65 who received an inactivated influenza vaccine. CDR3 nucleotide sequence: TGCGCCAGCAGCCCGGGGGACCACTTAAATCAGCCCCAGCATTTT. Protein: CASSPGDHLNQPQHF.